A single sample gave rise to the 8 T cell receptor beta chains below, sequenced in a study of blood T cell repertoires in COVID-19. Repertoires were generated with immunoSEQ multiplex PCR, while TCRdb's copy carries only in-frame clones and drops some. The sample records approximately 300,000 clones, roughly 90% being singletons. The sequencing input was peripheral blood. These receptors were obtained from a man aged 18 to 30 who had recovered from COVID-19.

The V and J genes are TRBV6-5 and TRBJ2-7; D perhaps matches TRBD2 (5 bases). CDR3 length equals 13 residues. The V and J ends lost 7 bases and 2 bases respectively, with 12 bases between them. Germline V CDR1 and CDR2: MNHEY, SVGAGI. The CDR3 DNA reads TGTGCCAGCACCGAGGGCAGACCCTACGAGCAGTACTTC. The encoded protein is CASTEGRPYEQYF.

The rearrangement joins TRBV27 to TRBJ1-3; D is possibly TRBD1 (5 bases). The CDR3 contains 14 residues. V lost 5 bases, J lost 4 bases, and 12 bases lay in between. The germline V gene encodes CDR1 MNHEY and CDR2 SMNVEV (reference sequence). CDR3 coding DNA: TGTGCCAGCAGTATTACAGGTCTCGGAAACACCATATATTTT. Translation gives CASSITGLGNTIYF.

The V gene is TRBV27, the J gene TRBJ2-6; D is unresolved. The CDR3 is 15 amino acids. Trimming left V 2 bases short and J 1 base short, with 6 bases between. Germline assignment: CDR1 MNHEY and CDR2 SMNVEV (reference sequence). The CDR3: CASSLLPSGANVLTF. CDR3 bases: TGTGCCAGCAGTTTACTTCCTTCTGGGGCCAACGTCCTGACTTTC.

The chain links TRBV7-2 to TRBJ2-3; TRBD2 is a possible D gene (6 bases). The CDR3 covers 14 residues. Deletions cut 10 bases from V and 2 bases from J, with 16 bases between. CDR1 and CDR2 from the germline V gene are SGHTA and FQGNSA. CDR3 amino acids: CATSSGTSTDTQYF. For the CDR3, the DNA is TGTGCCACGTCATCCGGGACTTCCACAGATACGCAGTATTTT. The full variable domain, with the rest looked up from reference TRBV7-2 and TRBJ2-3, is GAGVSQSPSNKVTEKGKDVELRCDPISGHTALYWYRQSLGQGLEFLIYFQGNSAPDKSGLPSDRFSAERTGGSVSTLTIQRTQQEDSAVYLCATSSGTSTDTQYFGPGTRLTVL.

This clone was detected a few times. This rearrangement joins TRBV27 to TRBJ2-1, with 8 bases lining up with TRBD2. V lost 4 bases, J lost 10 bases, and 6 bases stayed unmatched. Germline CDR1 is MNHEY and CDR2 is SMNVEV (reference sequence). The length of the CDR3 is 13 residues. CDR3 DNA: TGTGCCAGCAGTTGGGGACTAGGTCTGGAGCAGTTCTTC. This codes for CASSWGLGLEQFF.

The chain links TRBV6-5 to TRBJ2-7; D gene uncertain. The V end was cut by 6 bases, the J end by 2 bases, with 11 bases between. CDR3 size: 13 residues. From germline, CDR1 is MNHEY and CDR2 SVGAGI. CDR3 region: CASSSPSTYEQYF. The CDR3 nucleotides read TGTGCCAGCAGCTCCCCGTCTACCTACGAGCAGTACTTC.

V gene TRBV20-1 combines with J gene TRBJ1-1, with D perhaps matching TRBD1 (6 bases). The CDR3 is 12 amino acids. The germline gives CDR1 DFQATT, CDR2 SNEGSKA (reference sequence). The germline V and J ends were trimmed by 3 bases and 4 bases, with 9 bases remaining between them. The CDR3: CSASRQVTEAFF. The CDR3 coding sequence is TGCAGTGCTAGTAGACAGGTCACTGAAGCTTTCTTT.

In DNA form, the CDR3 reads TGTGCCAGCATCGCCCGTGGGGCAAAGGATACGCAGTATTTT. As protein: CASIARGAKDTQYF. This chain connects TRBV6-5 to TRBJ2-3, with D perhaps matching TRBD1 (5 bases). The CDR3 totals 14 residues. The germline V and J ends were trimmed by 7 bases and 6 bases, with 17 bases remaining between them. Per the germline V gene, CDR1 is MNHEY and CDR2 is SVGAGI.